What follows are 7 T cell receptor beta chains derived from one specimen sequenced in a study of beta chain features in type 1 diabetes. The study, taken as a whole, reports: Researchers report that Type 1 diabetes patients had moderately but significantly shorter TCRB CDR3s across all four CD4+ subsets.

The entirety of the isolated RNA underwent reverse transcription, so expressed TCRB transcripts were sequenced. The table came from immunoSEQ multiplex PCR; TCRdb's copy has only in-frame clones and leaves some out. The data hold 250,000 to 300,000 clones, with 14% observed a single time. Their target antigens are unknown. Sequencing used naive CD4+ T cells from blood. Receptors originate from a young man with type 1 diabetes.

The rearrangement uses TRBV18 and TRBJ2-7; TRBD2 matches 7 bases. V lost 0 bases and J lost 2; bases outside the gene matches: 7. The CDR3 totals 16 residues. In germline, CDR1 is KGHSH, CDR2 LQKENI. CDR3 sequence (DNA): TGTGCCAGCTCACCACCATCTAGCGGCAATACCTACGAGCAGTACTTC. Its translation is CASSPPSSGNTYEQYF. The full variable domain, completed using reference TRBV18 and TRBJ2-7, is NAGVMQNPRHLVRRRGQEARLRCSPMKGHSHVYWYRQLPEEGLKFMVYLQKENIIDESGMPKERFSAEFPKEGPSILRIQQVVRGDSAAYFCASSPPSSGNTYEQYFGPGTRLTVT.

Only a few counts were recorded for this clone. The rearrangement joins TRBV4-1 to TRBJ2-1, with 7 bases fitting TRBD1. Trimming took 4 bases from V and 7 from J; bases not matched to a gene: 10. This CDR3 spans 15 amino acids. Germline CDR1 and CDR2: MGHRA and YSYEKL. CDR3 nucleotides: TGCGCCAGCAGCCGTCTAGGGGGCGGCTCAAATGAGCAGTTCTTC. It codes for CASSRLGGGSNEQFF.

The genes are TRBV19 and TRBJ1-5; D perhaps matches TRBD1 (6 bases). The germline CDR1 and CDR2 sequences are LNHDA and SQIVND (reference sequence). Trimming removed 0 bases at V and 11 bases at J, with 20 bases between. This CDR3 spans 16 amino acids. The CDR3 nucleotides are TGTGCCAGTAGTATAGATGTTGTAGGGACACCAGTGGCCCAGCATTTT. Translated, it gives CASSIDVVGTPVAQHF.

The chain couples TRBV4-3 to TRBJ2-7; TRBD2 agrees at 11 bases. Per the germline V gene, CDR1 is LGHNA and CDR2 is YSLEER. This CDR3 contains 16 residues. J lost 2 bases, V lost 0 bases, and 3 bases had no gene match. The CDR3 is CASSQDGLAGAYEQYF. As DNA, the CDR3 is TGCGCCAGCAGCCAAGATGGACTAGCGGGTGCCTACGAGCAGTACTTC.

The chain couples TRBV5-1 to TRBJ2-5, with TRBD1 identical over 9 bases. Germline V CDR1 and CDR2: SGHRS, YFSETQ. The CDR3 totals 16 residues. Losses at the gene ends were 5 bases for V and 4 bases for J; bases not matched to a gene: 12. CDR3 sequence: CASRITGTGIRETQYF. In DNA, the CDR3 is TGCGCCAGCAGGATAACCGGGACAGGGATTCGAGAGACCCAGTACTTC.

The chain combines TRBV2 with TRBJ2-5; 7 positions match TRBD1. This CDR3 region has 14 residues. V trimming: 5 bases; J trimming: 1 base; junction bases outside the gene matches: 4. The germline gives CDR1 SNHLY, CDR2 FYNNEI. The DNA for the CDR3 is TGTGCCAGCAGTAAGAGACAGGGCCAAGAGACCCAGTACTTC. Translated, it gives CASSKRQGQETQYF. Together with reference TRBV2 and TRBJ2-5, the CDR3 gives the full variable domain: EPEVTQTPSHQVTQMGQEVILRCVPISNHLYFYWYRQILGQKVEFLVSFYNNEISEKSEIFDDQFSVERPDGSNFTLKIRSTKLEDSAMYFCASSKRQGQETQYFGPGTRLLVL.

This clone showed up just a few times. This chain uses TRBV6-1 with TRBJ2-5; 7 nucleotides match TRBD1. The germline gives CDR1 MNHNS, CDR2 SASEGT. This CDR3 contains 14 residues. J lost 0 bases, V lost 6 bases, and 4 bases had no gene match. CDR3 sequence reads: CASRRDRDQETQYF. The CDR3 bases are TGTGCCAGCAGGAGAGACAGGGACCAAGAGACCCAGTACTTC.